Listed here are 32 T cell receptor beta chains from one sample, sequenced in a study of blood T cell repertoires in COVID-19 (dated by TCRdb to 2018 to 2021). Library preparation used the immunoSEQ multiplex PCR assay. TCRdb retrieved this table from immuneACCESS and kept in-frame rearrangements only. Not all clones are present; in checked studies, unresolved V genes account for under half, and no reason is known for the remainder. Across this sample there are more than 40,000 clones, with nearly 90% seen only once. The ten largest clonotypes hold approximately 4.6% of the sample. The sequencing input was peripheral blood. Receptors were obtained from a man in his 60s with acute or convalescent COVID-19.

The chain joins TRBV19 to TRBJ1-5, with D uncertain. This CDR3 is built from 15 residues. From germline, CDR1 is LNHDA and CDR2 SQIVND (reference sequence). Trimming cost V 6 bases and J 5 bases, with 17 bases left between them. The CDR3 loop reads CASSPMEGSHQPQHF. The DNA for the CDR3 is TGTGCCAGTAGCCCCATGGAGGGCTCCCATCAGCCCCAGCATTTT.

The chain carries TRBV6-5 and TRBJ1-1, with a tentative D call TRBD1 (5 bases). CDR3 length: 13 residues. Germline lookup yields CDR1 MNHEY and CDR2 SVGAGI. Trimming cost V 5 bases and J 1 base, with 8 bases left between them. The CDR3 sequence is CASSNDRNTEAFF. DNA of the CDR3: TGTGCCAGCAGTAACGACAGGAACACTGAAGCTTTCTTT.

The chain combines TRBV19 with TRBJ1-5, with TRBD1 identical over 9 bases. Germline V CDR1 and CDR2: LNHDA, SQIVND (reference sequence). V gave up 10 bases and J gave up 7 bases; unmatched junction bases: 5. The CDR3 is made up of 12 amino acids. CDR3: CATEGQGQPQHF. CDR3 bases: TGTGCCACCGAGGGACAGGGACAGCCCCAGCATTTT.

The chain links TRBV5-1 to TRBJ1-2, with 12 bases lining up with TRBD1. Germline V gene lookup returns CDR1 SGHRS and CDR2 YFSETQ. This CDR3 has 18 residues. Trimming cost V 0 bases and J 4 bases; bases outside gene matches: 10. The chain's CDR3 is CASSLGPPGQGAGYGYTF. In nucleotides, the CDR3 is TGCGCCAGCAGCTTGGGACCACCGGGACAGGGGGCGGGCTATGGCTACACCTTC. Variable domain in full (rest from reference TRBV5-1 and TRBJ1-2): KAGVTQTPRYLIKTRGQQVTLSCSPISGHRSVSWYQQTPGQGLQFLFEYFSETQRNKGNFPGRFSGRQFSNSRSEMNVSTLELGDSALYLCASSLGPPGQGAGYGYTFGSGTRLTVV.

This clone has a handful of counts. The chain joins TRBV7-2 to TRBJ1-3; perhaps TRBD1 as D (5 bases). CDR3 size: 17 residues. V gave up 5 bases and J gave up 0 bases, with 17 bases separating them. Germline CDR1 reads SGHTA; CDR2 reads FQGNSA. The CDR3 protein is CASSPGTARSSGNTIYF. CDR3 sequence (DNA): TGTGCCAGCAGCCCAGGGACTGCGAGATCCTCTGGAAACACCATATATTTT.

This sequence joins TRBV29-1 and TRBJ1-2; 8 bases align to TRBD1. There are 13 residues in the CDR3. Trimming took 4 bases from V and 8 from J; bases not matched to a gene: 9. Germline V gene lookup returns CDR1 SQVTM and CDR2 ANQGSEA. CDR3 loop: CSVGMDDRGGYTF. In DNA, the CDR3 is TGCAGCGTTGGGATGGATGACAGGGGCGGCTACACCTTC.

V gene TRBV9 combines with J gene TRBJ2-1, with a possible D match to TRBD2 (6 bases). The CDR3 loop spans 14 amino acids. With 3 bases removed from V and 1 base from J, the gap between germline ends came to 8 bases. Germline V gene sequence: CDR1 SGDLS, CDR2 YYNGEE. CDR3 sequence reads: CASSASGSYNEQFF. The CDR3, as DNA: TGTGCCAGCAGCGCCAGCGGGTCCTACAATGAGCAGTTCTTC.

J is TRBJ2-3 and V is TRBV7-2; D is undetermined. CDR1 and CDR2 from the germline V gene are SGHTA and FQGNSA. This CDR3 region has 15 residues. The germline V and J ends were trimmed by 6 bases and 1 base, with 14 bases remaining between them. In nucleotides, the CDR3 is TGTGCCAGCAGGCCACGAATACAAGGCACAGATACGCAGTATTTT. As protein: CASRPRIQGTDTQYF. The full variable domain, rest sourced from reference TRBV7-2 and TRBJ2-3, is GAGVSQSPSNKVTEKGKDVELRCDPISGHTALYWYRQSLGQGLEFLIYFQGNSAPDKSGLPSDRFSAERTGGSVSTLTIQRTQQEDSAVYLCASRPRIQGTDTQYFGPGTRLTVL.

V gene TRBV7-9 combines with J gene TRBJ1-2, with 9 bases matching TRBD1. V was clipped by 8 bases and J by 6 bases; unmatched bases: 7. Germline CDR1 SEHNR, CDR2 FQNEAQ (reference sequence). The length of the CDR3 is 13 residues. CDR3 nucleotide sequence: TGTGCCAGCGGCCTACAGGGGGCTCATGGCTACACCTTC. Encoded protein: CASGLQGAHGYTF.

The chain carries TRBV18 and TRBJ1-6, with a weak D call TRBD1 (5 bases). Germline V gene data show CDR1 as KGHSH and CDR2 as LQKENI. The CDR3 runs 15 residues. Trimming stripped 0 bases from V and 5 bases from J, with 8 bases between. The CDR3 bases are TGTGCCAGCTCACCACCAGGGGTAGATAATTCACCCCTCCACTTT. This sequence encodes CASSPPGVDNSPLHF.

The V and J genes are TRBV5-1 and TRBJ2-2; tentatively, D is TRBD1 (6 bases). V was pared by 2 bases and J by 5 bases, with 13 bases between. The germline V gene encodes CDR1 SGHRS and CDR2 YFSETQ. This CDR3 is built from 15 residues. In DNA form, the CDR3 reads TGCGCCAGCAGCTTAGACCAACAGGGTACCGGGGAGCTGTTTTTT. Translated, it gives CASSLDQQGTGELFF.

The chain links TRBV11-2 to TRBJ1-1; a possible D gene is TRBD1 (6 bases). This CDR3 spans 14 amino acids. Deletions cut 0 bases from V and 1 base from J, with 6 bases between. Germline CDR1 is SGHAT and CDR2 is FQNNGV. Here the CDR3 reads CASSLEQGNTEAFF. Written as DNA, the CDR3 is TGTGCCAGCAGCTTAGAACAGGGGAACACTGAAGCTTTCTTT.

The chain recombines TRBV5-1 with TRBJ2-1, with 8 bases identical to TRBD1. V was clipped by 3 bases and J by 0 bases; unmatched bases: 5. This CDR3 contains 16 residues. CDR1 is SGHRS, CDR2 YFSETQ, per germline. CDR3 amino acids: CASSSTGGVSYNEQFF. CDR3 DNA sequence: TGCGCCAGCAGCTCCACAGGGGGTGTCTCCTACAATGAGCAGTTCTTC.

This chain connects TRBV19 to TRBJ1-6; tentative D call: TRBD1 (6 bases). Germline CDR1 reads LNHDA; CDR2 reads SQIVND (reference sequence). The CDR3 runs 17 residues. Trimming removed 0 bases at V and 10 bases at J, with 19 bases between. The DNA of the CDR3 is TGTGCCAGTAGTATAGATCGCCTCAACAGGGTCGCATCACCCCTCCACTTT. It encodes CASSIDRLNRVASPLHF.

The CDR3 region has the DNA TGTGCCAGCAGTTCCCCCCCTAGCGGTGGTACGCAGTATTTT. Translation gives CASSSPPSGGTQYF. V and J are TRBV27 and TRBJ2-3; 7 bases agree with TRBD2. CDR3 length: 14 amino acids. Germline V CDR1 and CDR2: MNHEY, SMNVEV (reference sequence). V shed 4 bases, J shed 8 bases, and the junction held 9 bases outside the gene matches.

V is TRBV6-5 and J is TRBJ1-1; D is perhaps TRBD1 (6 bases). CDR1 MNHEY and CDR2 SVGAGI come from the germline V gene. The CDR3 loop spans 12 amino acids. This CDR3 reads CTVGTLIGEAFF. In DNA, the CDR3 is TGTACCGTGGGGACACTCATTGGTGAAGCTTTCTTT.

The chain carries TRBV19 and TRBJ2-6; tentative D call: TRBD1 (6 bases). V lost 3 bases and J lost 0, with 21 bases in between. The CDR3 loop spans 20 amino acids. Germline assignment: CDR1 LNHDA and CDR2 SQIVND (reference sequence). In nucleotides, the CDR3 is TGTGCCAGTAGTATCTTCGGGACACCAACTCCCTCCTCTGGGGCCAACGTCCTGACTTTC. This translates into CASSIFGTPTPSSGANVLTF.

Regarding this clone: Additional DNA sequences in this sample encode the identical CDR3. The genes are TRBV5-4 and TRBJ1-6; maybe TRBD1 (5 bases). Trimming shortened V by 0 bases and J by 4 bases, and 5 bases separated the two germline ends. This CDR3 region has 14 residues. Germline CDR1 and CDR2: SGHNT and YYREEE (reference sequence). The CDR3 sequence is CASSLDRYNSPLHF. Written as DNA, the CDR3 is TGTGCCAGCAGCTTGGACAGGTATAATTCACCCCTCCACTTT.

This chain uses TRBV9 with TRBJ1-1, with unresolved D. This CDR3 spans 13 amino acids. Trimming cost V 0 bases and J 3 bases, with 6 bases left between them. Germline lookup yields CDR1 SGDLS and CDR2 YYNGEE. The CDR3 nucleotides read TGTGCCAGCAGCGTAGTGGGCGACACTGAAGCTTTCTTT. Translated: CASSVVGDTEAFF. Full variable domain (missing parts from reference TRBV9 and TRBJ1-1): DSGVTQTPKHLITATGQRVTLRCSPRSGDLSVYWYQQSLDQGLQFLIQYYNGEERAKGNILERFSAQQFPDLHSELNLSSLELGDSALYFCASSVVGDTEAFFGQGTRLTVV.

V and J are TRBV7-9 and TRBJ1-3; D gene uncertain. Per germline, CDR1 SEHNR and CDR2 FQNEAQ (reference sequence). The CDR3 length is 14 residues. V was shortened by 6 bases and J by 0 bases, with 9 bases between the two germline ends. The CDR3 DNA reads as TGTGCCAGCAGTCCACCCAGCTCTGGAAACACCATATATTTT. It is translated as CASSPPSSGNTIYF.

This chain joins TRBV21-1 and TRBJ1-2; the table's D call, TRBD1, has no DNA check behind it. TRBV21-1 is termed a pseudogene. CDR3 length equals 18 residues. CDR3 in amino acids: CASSKGSRTGGRGYGYTF. For the CDR3, the DNA is TGTGCCAGCAGCAAAGGGAGTAGGACAGGGGGCCGGGGCTATGGCTACACCTTC.

This clone appeared once. This chain joins TRBV19 and TRBJ1-2, with 7 positions matching TRBD1. The J segment lost 3 bases and the V segment lost 3 bases, leaving 4 bases of the junction unmatched. Germline assignment: CDR1 LNHDA and CDR2 SQIVND (reference sequence). This CDR3 spans 14 amino acids. CDR3 loop: CASSMGQRYYGYTF. The CDR3 DNA reads as TGTGCCAGTAGTATGGGACAGAGATACTATGGCTACACCTTC. Together with reference TRBV19 and TRBJ1-2, the CDR3 gives the full variable domain: DGGITQSPKYLFRKEGQNVTLSCEQNLNHDAMYWYRQDPGQGLRLIYYSQIVNDFQKGDIAEGYSVSREKKESFPLTVTSAQKNPTAFYLCASSMGQRYYGYTFGSGTRLTVV.

This clone showed up just a few times. This chain connects TRBV7-9 to TRBJ2-7; tentative D call: TRBD1 (6 bases). The CDR3 covers 16 residues. V lost 10 bases and J 4 bases, leaving 26 bases between the germline ends. The germline V gene encodes CDR1 SEHNR and CDR2 FQNEAQ (reference sequence). The CDR3 loop reads CATGETGPKGSYEQYF. Here the CDR3 DNA reads TGTGCCACAGGTGAGACAGGCCCAAAAGGGTCGTACGAGCAGTACTTC.

The chain combines TRBV5-6 with TRBJ1-1; D remains ambiguous. The CDR3 is 15 amino acids. Trimming cost V 3 bases and J 1 base, with 13 bases left between them. Germline V gene sequence: CDR1 SGHDT, CDR2 YYEEEE. The CDR3 sequence: CASSSALGRNTEAFF. The DNA of the CDR3 is TGTGCCAGCAGCTCGGCTTTAGGGAGGAACACTGAAGCTTTCTTT.

The chain has TRBV27 and TRBJ1-1, with D tentatively TRBD1 (5 bases). Germline loops: CDR1 MNHEY, CDR2 SMNVEV (reference sequence). Trimming took off 1 base at V and 4 bases at J, with 25 bases between the two ends. The CDR3 extends over 19 amino acids. CDR3 sequence reads: CASSLFSLREGSWSTEAFF. DNA for the CDR3: TGTGCCAGCAGTTTATTTTCTCTCCGGGAGGGGTCGTGGAGCACTGAAGCTTTCTTT.

V gene TRBV4-3 combines with J gene TRBJ1-1; TRBD1 agrees at 9 bases. In germline, CDR1 is LGHNA, CDR2 YSLEER. This CDR3 has 17 amino acids. The J segment lost 4 bases and the V segment lost 0 bases, leaving 9 bases of the junction unmatched. The CDR3 loop is CASSQDLVGTGSTEAFF. The CDR3 DNA reads as TGCGCCAGCAGCCAAGATCTAGTGGGGACAGGGTCCACTGAAGCTTTCTTT.

The chain has TRBV19 and TRBJ1-6; the match to TRBD1 covers 9 bases. CDR1 and CDR2 from the germline V gene are LNHDA and SQIVND (reference sequence). CDR3 length equals 16 residues. V shed 10 bases and J 7 bases; nucleotides not matched to a gene: 14. The CDR3 loop reads CATHERGQGTNSPLHF. In DNA form, the CDR3 reads TGTGCCACCCACGAGCGGGGACAGGGAACCAATTCACCCCTCCACTTT.

The gene calls are TRBV9 and TRBJ1-1; 8 bases agree with TRBD1. Germline V lookup: CDR1 SGDLS, CDR2 YYNGEE. CDR3 length equals 14 residues. V dropped 6 bases and J dropped 1; count of bases not matched to a gene: 5. CDR3 coding DNA: TGTGCCAGCACCCCCGGACAGGGGAACACTGAAGCTTTCTTT. It yields the protein CASTPGQGNTEAFF.

This clone was observed a handful of times. The chain has TRBV3-1 (or the pseudogene TRBV3-2) and TRBJ1-1; possibly TRBD1 for D (5 bases). This CDR3 region has 16 residues. V was trimmed by 1 base and J by 7 bases, leaving 19 bases between them. Germline lookup yields CDR1 LGHDT and CDR2 YNNKEL (reference sequence). The CDR3 spells CASSQGSTGRLSEAFF. The CDR3 DNA reads TGTGCCAGCAGCCAAGGAAGCACAGGACGACTGAGTGAAGCTTTCTTT.

The chain combines TRBV10-1 with TRBJ2-2; 9 nucleotides line up with TRBD1. Germline V gene data show CDR1 as WNHNN and CDR2 as SYGVQD (reference sequence). The junction had 7 bases not matched to a gene; V was cut back by 2 bases and J by 6 bases. The CDR3 length is 16 residues. The CDR3 DNA sequence: TGCGCCAGCAGTGAGGCTGGACAGGGGATTCCCGGGGAGCTGTTTTTT. Protein: CASSEAGQGIPGELFF.

This clone was seen more than once but under ten times. The sample carries other DNA sequences with the same CDR3. The CDR3 is CASSLSISGNTIYF. The DNA of the CDR3 is TGTGCCAGCAGCTTGTCCATTTCTGGAAACACCATATATTTT. V is TRBV11-2 and J is TRBJ1-3; D is undetermined. Deletions cut 3 bases from V and 1 base from J, with 7 bases between. Germline V gene data show CDR1 as SGHAT and CDR2 as FQNNGV. The CDR3 runs to 14 residues.

The chain joins TRBV29-1 to TRBJ2-7, with a possible D match to TRBD1 (5 bases). V lost 7 bases, J lost 0 bases, and 13 bases lay in between. The length of the CDR3 is 13 residues. Germline CDR1 reads SQVTM; CDR2 reads ANQGSEA. The CDR3 sequence: CSAQDTNSYEQYF. CDR3 DNA sequence: TGCAGCGCCCAGGACACCAACTCCTACGAGCAGTACTTC.